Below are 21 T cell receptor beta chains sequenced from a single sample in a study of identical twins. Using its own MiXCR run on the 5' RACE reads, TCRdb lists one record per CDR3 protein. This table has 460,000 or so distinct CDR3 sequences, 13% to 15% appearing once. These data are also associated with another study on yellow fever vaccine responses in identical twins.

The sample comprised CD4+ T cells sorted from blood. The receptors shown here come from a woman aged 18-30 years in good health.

The CDR3 protein is CSASRGSGGWSTQYF. The CDR3 DNA is TGCAGTGCTAGCCGTGGTAGCGGGGGATGGAGTACGCAGTATTTT. V is TRBV20-1 and J is TRBJ2-3, with 9 bases matching TRBD2. V lost 3 bases, J lost 8 bases, and 12 bases stayed unmatched. The germline V gene encodes CDR1 DFQATT and CDR2 SNEGSKA (reference sequence). The length of the CDR3 is 15 residues.

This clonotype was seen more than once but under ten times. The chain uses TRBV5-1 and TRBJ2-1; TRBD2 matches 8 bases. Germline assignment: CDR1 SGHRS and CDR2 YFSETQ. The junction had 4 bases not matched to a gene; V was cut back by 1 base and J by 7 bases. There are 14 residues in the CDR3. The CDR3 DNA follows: TGCGCCAGCAGCTTGTGGGTAGCGGGGAATGAGCAGTTCTTC. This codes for CASSLWVAGNEQFF.

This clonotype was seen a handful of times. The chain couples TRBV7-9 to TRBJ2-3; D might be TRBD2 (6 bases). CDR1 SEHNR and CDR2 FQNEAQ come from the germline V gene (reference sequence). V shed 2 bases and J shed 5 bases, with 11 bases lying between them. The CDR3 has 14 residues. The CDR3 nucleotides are TGTGCCAGCAGCTTACGACTAGATAAAGATACGCAGTATTTT. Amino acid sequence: CASSLRLDKDTQYF.

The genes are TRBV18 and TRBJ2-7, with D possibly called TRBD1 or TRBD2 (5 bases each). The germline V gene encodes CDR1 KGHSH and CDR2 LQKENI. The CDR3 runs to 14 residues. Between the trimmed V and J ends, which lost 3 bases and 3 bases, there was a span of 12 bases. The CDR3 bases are TGTGCCAGCTCACCGAAATGGGACGGCTACGAGCAGTACTTC. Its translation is CASSPKWDGYEQYF.

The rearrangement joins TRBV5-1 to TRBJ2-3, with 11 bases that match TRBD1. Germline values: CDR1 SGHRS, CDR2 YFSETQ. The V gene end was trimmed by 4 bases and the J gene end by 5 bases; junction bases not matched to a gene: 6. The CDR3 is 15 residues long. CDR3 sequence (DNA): TGCGCCAGCAGCGAGGACAGGGGGCTTATAGATACGCAGTATTTT. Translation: CASSEDRGLIDTQYF.

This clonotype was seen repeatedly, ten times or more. CDR3 loop: CSAAAGVAGRGDTQYF. The DNA for the CDR3 is TGCAGTGCTGCCGCTGGGGTAGCGGGAAGAGGCGATACGCAGTATTTT. This chain uses TRBV20-1 with TRBJ2-3; 8 bases agree with TRBD2. Germline loops: CDR1 DFQATT, CDR2 SNEGSKA (reference sequence). The CDR3 extends over 16 amino acids. V dropped 5 bases and J dropped 6; count of bases not matched to a gene: 16.

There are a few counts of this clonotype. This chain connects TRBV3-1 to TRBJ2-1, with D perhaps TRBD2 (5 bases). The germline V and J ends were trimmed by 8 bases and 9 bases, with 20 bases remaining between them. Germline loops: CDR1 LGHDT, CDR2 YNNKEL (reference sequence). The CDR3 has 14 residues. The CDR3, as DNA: TGTGCCAGCGGAAGGCTAGCCGGGCTGGGTGAGCAGTTCTTC. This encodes CASGRLAGLGEQFF.

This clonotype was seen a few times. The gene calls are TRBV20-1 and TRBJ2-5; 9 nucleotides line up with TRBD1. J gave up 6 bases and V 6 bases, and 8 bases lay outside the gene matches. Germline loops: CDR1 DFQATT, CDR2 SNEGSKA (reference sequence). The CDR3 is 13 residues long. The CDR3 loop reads CSAQGTGRKTQYF. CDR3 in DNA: TGCAGTGCACAGGGGACAGGGCGAAAGACCCAGTACTTC.

In DNA, the CDR3 is TGTGCCAGCATGACGGCCGGGAGGGGTTGGACTAACATTCAGTACTTC. Its protein is CASMTAGRGWTNIQYF. The gene calls are TRBV6-2 or TRBV6-3 and TRBJ2-4; 8 nucleotides match TRBD2. This CDR3 is 16 amino acids long. With 7 bases clipped from V and 7 bases from J, the junction kept 15 bases outside the gene matches. From germline, CDR1 is MNHEY and CDR2 SVGEGT.

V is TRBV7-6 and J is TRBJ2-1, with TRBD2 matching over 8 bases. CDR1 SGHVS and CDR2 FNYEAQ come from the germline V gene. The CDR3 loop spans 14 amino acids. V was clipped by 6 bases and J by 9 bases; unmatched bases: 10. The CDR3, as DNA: TGTGCCAGCAGTATTTCGACTAGCGCTAGTGAGCAGTTCTTC. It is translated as CASSISTSASEQFF.

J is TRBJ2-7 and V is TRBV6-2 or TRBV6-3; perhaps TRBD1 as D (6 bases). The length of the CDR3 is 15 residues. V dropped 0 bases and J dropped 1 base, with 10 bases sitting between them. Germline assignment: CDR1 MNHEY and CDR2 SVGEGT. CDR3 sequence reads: CASSYSWTASYEQYF. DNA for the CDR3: TGTGCCAGCAGTTACTCGTGGACAGCATCCTACGAGCAGTACTTC.

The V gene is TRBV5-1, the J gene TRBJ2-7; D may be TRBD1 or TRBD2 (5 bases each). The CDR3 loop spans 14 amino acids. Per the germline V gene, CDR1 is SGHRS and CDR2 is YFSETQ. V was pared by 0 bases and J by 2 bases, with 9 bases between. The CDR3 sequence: CASSLVSGPYEQYF. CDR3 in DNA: TGCGCCAGCAGCTTGGTCTCGGGACCCTACGAGCAGTACTTC. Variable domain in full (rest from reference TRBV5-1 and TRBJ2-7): KAGVTQTPRYLIKTRGQQVTLSCSPISGHRSVSWYQQTPGQGLQFLFEYFSETQRNKGNFPGRFSGRQFSNSRSEMNVSTLELGDSALYLCASSLVSGPYEQYFGPGTRLTVT.

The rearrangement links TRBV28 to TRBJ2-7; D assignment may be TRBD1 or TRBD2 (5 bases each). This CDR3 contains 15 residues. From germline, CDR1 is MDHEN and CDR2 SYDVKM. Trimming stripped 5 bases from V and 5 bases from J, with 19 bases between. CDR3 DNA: TGTGCCAGCAGTACCCCCGGGACGGGGAGAGACGAGCAGTACTTC. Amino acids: CASSTPGTGRDEQYF. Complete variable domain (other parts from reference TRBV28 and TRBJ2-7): DVKVTQSSRYLVKRTGEKVFLECVQDMDHENMFWYRQDPGLGLRLIYFSYDVKMKEKGDIPEGYSVSREKKERFSLILESASTNQTSMYLCASSTPGTGRDEQYFGPGTRLTVT.

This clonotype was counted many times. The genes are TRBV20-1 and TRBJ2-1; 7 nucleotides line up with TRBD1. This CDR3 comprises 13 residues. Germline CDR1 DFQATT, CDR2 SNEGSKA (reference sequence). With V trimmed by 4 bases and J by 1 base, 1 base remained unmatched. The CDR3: CSATGGSYNEQFF. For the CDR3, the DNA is TGCAGTGCTACAGGGGGTTCCTACAATGAGCAGTTCTTC.

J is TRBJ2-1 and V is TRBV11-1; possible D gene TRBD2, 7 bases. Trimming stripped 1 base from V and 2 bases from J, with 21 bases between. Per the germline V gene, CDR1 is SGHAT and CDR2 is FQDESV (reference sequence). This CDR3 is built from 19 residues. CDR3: CASSLVGGLADIAYNEQFF. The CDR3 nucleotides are TGTGCCAGCAGCTTAGTGGGGGGGCTAGCGGACATAGCCTACAATGAGCAGTTCTTC.

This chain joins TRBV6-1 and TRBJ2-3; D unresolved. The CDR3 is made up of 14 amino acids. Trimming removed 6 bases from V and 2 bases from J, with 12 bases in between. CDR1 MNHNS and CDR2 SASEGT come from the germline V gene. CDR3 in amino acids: CASSVKTHTDTQYF. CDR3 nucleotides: TGTGCCAGCAGCGTTAAGACCCACACAGATACGCAGTATTTT.

CDR3 sequence: CASSVTSSGANVLTF. In nucleotides, the CDR3 is TGTGCCAGCAGTGTAACTAGCTCTGGGGCCAACGTCCTGACTTTC. The rearrangement links TRBV12-3 or TRBV12-4 to TRBJ2-6; perhaps TRBD2 as D (5 bases). The CDR3 runs 15 residues. V dropped 5 bases and J dropped 0 bases, with 8 bases sitting between them.

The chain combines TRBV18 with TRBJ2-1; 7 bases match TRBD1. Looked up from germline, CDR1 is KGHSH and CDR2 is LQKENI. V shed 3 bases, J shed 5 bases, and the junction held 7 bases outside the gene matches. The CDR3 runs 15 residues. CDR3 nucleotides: TGTGCCAGCTCACCCGGACAGGCGACTAACAATGAGCAGTTCTTC. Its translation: CASSPGQATNNEQFF.

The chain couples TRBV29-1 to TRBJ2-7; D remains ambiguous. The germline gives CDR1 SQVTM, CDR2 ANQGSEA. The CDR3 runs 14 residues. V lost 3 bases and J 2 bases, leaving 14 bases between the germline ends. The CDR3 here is CSVDYFAGPYEQYF. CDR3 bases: TGCAGCGTTGATTATTTTGCAGGACCCTACGAGCAGTACTTC.

The CDR3 loop reads CASSLVGGLAGGSYNEQFF. CDR3 coding DNA: TGCGCCAGCAGCTTGGTGGGAGGACTAGCGGGGGGGTCCTACAATGAGCAGTTCTTC. The rearrangement joins TRBV5-1 to TRBJ2-1; 15 bases map to TRBD2. Germline CDR1 SGHRS, CDR2 YFSETQ. The CDR3 consists of 19 residues. V gave up 0 bases and J gave up 1 base; unmatched junction bases: 5.

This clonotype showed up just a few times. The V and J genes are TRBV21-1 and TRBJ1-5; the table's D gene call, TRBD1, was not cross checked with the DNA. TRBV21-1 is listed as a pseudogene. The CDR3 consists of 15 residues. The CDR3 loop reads CASSPGATGKQPQHF. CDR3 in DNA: TGTGCCAGCAGCCCAGGCGCGACAGGGAAACAGCCCCAGCATTTT.